This entry is about one T cell receptor beta chain. Its binding antigen is unknown. Per-base qualities were not stored, and no clone one base away is much larger. Receptors were amplified or captured by 5' RACE. The reads were generated on an Illumina HiSeq 2000. Template switching added a universal primer binding site, and the final cDNA carried a unique molecular identifier that allowed TCR cDNA molecules to be counted accurately. Specific primers in the conserved constant-segment region were used to synthesize first-strand cDNA for the TCR alpha and beta chains. To control for contamination, every cDNA library carried two barcodes: a SMART-Mk sample barcode plus Illumina barcodes. TruSeq adapter sequences, together with Illumina sample barcodes, were added in two successive PCR steps. The TCR alpha and beta cDNA libraries were sequenced on the Illumina HiSeq platform using custom primers. The authors processed their data as follows. MiGEC was used to process raw reads and extract unique molecular identifiers, and MiXCR was used to find CDR3 positions. For each individual, recombination models were inferred using an EM algorithm with the repgenHMM and IGoR tools. Shared clonotypes were analyzed with the tcR package in R, and sharing was normalized by the product of cloneset sizes. To study raw recombination free of thymic and clonal selection effects, out-of-frame nonproductive sequences were analyzed. TCRdb trimmed public reads at Q25 via fastp, called clones via MiXCR and kept in-frame beta chains. Rows are unified per CDR3 protein, each entry keeping the most common DNA and genes. TCRdb assigned the V and J calls; the authors' analysis was not used. The sample has 200,000 to 250,000 distinct CDR3 sequences on record, roughly 13% of them singletons. The leading ten clones occupy about 3.9% of the sample.

CDR1 and CDR2 are drawn from the germline V gene: MGHDK, SYGVNS. V and J are truncated by 5 bases and 4 bases respectively, leaving an intervening sequence of 13 bases. From cysteine to phenylalanine, the CDR3 is 14 amino acids long. The entry retains the CDR3 DNA only, 42 bases that are in frame from base 1. Every donor in the study was a healthy Caucasian. The twin cohort consisted of three pairs of female monozygotic twins, all aged about 18 to 29 years. Miltenyi CD45RO+ enrichment and human naive T-cell isolation kits were used to isolate memory (CD45RO+) and naive T cells from PBMC. This entry belongs to a study of identical twins (dated by TCRdb to about 2016). Regarding the complete study: The study deep-sequenced TCR alpha and beta repertoires from monozygotic twins, unrelated adults of various ages and cord blood to test whether fetal clonotypes persist. To rule out contamination, the twin experiments were replicated at different times with different library preparation protocols.

Results and caveats for the whole study, not just this receptor: Zero-insertion analyses could be partly confounded by invariant T cells such as MAIT and iNKT, though diverse VJ usage argued against such confounding for most clonotypes. Because the same donors could not be followed over many years, conclusions were based on cross-sectional statistical analysis. Abundant cord blood beta clonotypes carried fewer insertions; young adult naive repertoires showed a weaker similar trend, while memory repertoires showed none. The excess sharing between twins in beta out-of-frame sequences was weaker because fewer shared sequences reduced the signal-to-noise ratio. In monozygotic twins, out-of-frame TCR alpha sharing was systematically underestimated by recombination models, although the models agreed with sharing between unrelated individuals. Compared with coincidental sharing between unrelated individuals, out-of-frame TCR alpha sequences shared between twins showed an excess of sequences with low generation probability.

The same data also went into a second study, on yellow fever vaccine responses in identical twins. Drawing on the second study: The authors reported that the T cell response to vaccination in identical twins appeared partly convergent and partly personalized. The study precisely tracked vaccine-responding T cell clones in identical twins.

The chain employs TRBV25-1 and TRBJ2-3; a tentative D match to TRBD2 spans 7 bases. This receptor was obtained from a woman between 18 and 30 years old in good health. Material: memory (CD45RO+) T cells sorted from blood. What the cell subset or site label conveys for this sample: CD45RO+ enriched T cells. The DNA sequence follows: TGTGCCAGCAGTTATGGGGGGGCCTCAGATACGCAGTATTTT. This codes for CASSYGGASDTQYF.